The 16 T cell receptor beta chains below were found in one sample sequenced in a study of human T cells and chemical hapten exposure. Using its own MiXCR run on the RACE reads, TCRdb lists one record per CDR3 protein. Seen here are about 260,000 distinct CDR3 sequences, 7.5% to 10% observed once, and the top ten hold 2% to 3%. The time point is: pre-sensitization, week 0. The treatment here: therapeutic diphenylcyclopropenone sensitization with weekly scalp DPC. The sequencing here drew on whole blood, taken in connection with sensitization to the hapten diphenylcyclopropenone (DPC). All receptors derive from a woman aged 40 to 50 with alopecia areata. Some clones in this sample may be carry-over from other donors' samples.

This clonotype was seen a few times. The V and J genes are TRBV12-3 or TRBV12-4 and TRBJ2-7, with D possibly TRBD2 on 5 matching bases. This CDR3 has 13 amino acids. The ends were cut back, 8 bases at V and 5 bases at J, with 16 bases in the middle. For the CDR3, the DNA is TGTGCCAGCTCTCCCCGCCCGAGGGACGAGCAGTACTTC. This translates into CASSPRPRDEQYF.

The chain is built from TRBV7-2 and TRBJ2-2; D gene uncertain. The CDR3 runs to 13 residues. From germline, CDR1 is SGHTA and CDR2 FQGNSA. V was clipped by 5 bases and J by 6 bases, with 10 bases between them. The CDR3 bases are TGTGCCAGCAGCGACGTAAGCTCCGGGGAGCTGTTTTTT. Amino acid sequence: CASSDVSSGELFF. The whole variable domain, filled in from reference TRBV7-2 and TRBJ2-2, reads GAGVSQSPSNKVTEKGKDVELRCDPISGHTALYWYRQSLGQGLEFLIYFQGNSAPDKSGLPSDRFSAERTGGSVSTLTIQRTQQEDSAVYLCASSDVSSGELFFGEGSRLTVL.

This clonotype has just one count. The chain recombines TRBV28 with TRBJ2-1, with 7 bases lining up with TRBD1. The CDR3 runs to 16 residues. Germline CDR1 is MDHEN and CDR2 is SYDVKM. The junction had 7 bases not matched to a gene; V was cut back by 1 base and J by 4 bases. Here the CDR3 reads CASSLSDRDLYNEQFF. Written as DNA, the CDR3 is TGTGCCAGCAGTTTATCAGACAGGGATCTTTACAATGAGCAGTTCTTC.

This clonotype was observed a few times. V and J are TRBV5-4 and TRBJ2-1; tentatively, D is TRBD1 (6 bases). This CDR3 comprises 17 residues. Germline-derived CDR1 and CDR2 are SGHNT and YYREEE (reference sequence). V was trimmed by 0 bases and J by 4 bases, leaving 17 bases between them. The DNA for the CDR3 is TGTGCCAGCAGCTTGGAAGGGGGAGCGGAACCTTACAATGAGCAGTTCTTC. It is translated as CASSLEGGAEPYNEQFF.

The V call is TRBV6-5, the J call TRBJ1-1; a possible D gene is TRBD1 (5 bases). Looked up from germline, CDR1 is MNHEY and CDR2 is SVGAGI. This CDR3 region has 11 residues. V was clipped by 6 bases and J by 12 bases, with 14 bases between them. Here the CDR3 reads CASRAGGPSFF. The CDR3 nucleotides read TGTGCCAGCAGGGCGGGGGGACCATCTTTCTTT.

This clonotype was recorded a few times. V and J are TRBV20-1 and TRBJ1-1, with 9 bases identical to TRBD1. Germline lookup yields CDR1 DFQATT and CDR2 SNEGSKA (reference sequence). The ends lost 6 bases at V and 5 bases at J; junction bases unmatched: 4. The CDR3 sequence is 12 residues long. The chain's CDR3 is CSAVQGATEAFF. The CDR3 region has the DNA TGCAGTGCCGTACAGGGGGCGACTGAAGCTTTCTTT.

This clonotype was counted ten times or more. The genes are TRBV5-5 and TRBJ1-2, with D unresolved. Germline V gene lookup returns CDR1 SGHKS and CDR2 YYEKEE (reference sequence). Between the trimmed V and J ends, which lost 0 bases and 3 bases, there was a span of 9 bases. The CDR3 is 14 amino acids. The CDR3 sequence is CASSLEPGDYGYTF. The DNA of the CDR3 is TGTGCCAGCAGCTTGGAGCCAGGAGACTATGGCTACACCTTC.

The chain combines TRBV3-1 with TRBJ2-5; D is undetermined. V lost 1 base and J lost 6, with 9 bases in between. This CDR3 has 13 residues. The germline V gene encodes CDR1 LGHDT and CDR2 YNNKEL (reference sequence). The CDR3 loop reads CASSQGPTQTQYF. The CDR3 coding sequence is TGTGCCAGCAGCCAAGGGCCCACCCAGACCCAGTACTTC.

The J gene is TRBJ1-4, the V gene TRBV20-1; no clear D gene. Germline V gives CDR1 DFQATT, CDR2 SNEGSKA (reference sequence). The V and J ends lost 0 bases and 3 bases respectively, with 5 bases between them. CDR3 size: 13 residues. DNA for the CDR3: TGCAGTGCTAGAGATGGAGCTAATGAAAAACTGTTTTTT. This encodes CSARDGANEKLFF.

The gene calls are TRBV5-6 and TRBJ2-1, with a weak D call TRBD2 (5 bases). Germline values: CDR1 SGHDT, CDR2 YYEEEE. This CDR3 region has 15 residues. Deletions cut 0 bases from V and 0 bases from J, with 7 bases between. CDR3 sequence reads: CASSLGLPSYNEQFF. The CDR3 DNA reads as TGTGCCAGCAGCTTGGGACTACCCTCCTACAATGAGCAGTTCTTC.

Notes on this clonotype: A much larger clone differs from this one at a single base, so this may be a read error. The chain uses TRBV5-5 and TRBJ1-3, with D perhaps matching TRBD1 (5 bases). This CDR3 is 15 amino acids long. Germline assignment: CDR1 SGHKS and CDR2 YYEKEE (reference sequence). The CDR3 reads CVSSPDSSSGNTIYF. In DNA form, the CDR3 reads TGTGTCAGCAGCCCTGACAGTAGCTCTGGAAACACCATATATTTT.

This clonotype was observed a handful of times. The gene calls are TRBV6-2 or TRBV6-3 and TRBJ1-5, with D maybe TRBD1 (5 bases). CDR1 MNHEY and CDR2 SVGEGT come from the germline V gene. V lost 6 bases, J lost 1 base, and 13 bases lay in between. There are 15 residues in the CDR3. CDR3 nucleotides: TGTGCCAGCAGACACCACCGGACAAGCAATCAGCCCCAGCATTTT. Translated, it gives CASRHHRTSNQPQHF.

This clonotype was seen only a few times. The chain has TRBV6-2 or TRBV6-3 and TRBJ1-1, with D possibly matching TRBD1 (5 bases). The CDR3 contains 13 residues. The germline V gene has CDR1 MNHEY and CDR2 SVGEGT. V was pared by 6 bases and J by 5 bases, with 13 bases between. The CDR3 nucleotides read TGTGCCAGCAGCTATACCTCAGGGACTGAAGCTTTCTTT. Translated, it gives CASSYTSGTEAFF.

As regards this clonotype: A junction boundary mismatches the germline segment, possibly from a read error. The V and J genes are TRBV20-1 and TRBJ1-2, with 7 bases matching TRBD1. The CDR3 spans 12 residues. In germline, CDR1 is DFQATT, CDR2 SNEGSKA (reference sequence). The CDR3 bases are TGCTGTGCTAGTTCAGGGGGCTATGGCTACACCTTC. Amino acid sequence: CCASSGGYGYTF.

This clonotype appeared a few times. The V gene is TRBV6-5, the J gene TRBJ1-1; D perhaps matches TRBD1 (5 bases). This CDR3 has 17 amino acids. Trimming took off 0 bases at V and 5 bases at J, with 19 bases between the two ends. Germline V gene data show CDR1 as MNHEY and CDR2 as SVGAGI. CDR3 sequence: CASSYSYSQGRVTEAFF. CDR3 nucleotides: TGTGCCAGCAGTTACTCGTATTCTCAGGGTCGGGTGACTGAAGCTTTCTTT.

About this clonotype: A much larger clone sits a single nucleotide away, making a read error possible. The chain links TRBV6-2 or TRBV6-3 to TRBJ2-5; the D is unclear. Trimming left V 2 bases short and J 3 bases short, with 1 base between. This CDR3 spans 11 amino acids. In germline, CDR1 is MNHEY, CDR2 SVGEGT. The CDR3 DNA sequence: TGTGCCAGCAGTTACGAAGAGACCCAGTACTTC. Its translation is CASSYEETQYF.